These 15 T cell receptor beta chains were sequenced from one sample in a study of cytomegalovirus exposure and HLA in healthy donors. This PCR relied on a set of 60 Vbeta primers and 13 Jbeta primers. Only in-frame clones appear in the TCRdb table, and some are missing; sequencing was by immunoSEQ multiplex PCR. The table lists under 130,000 clones, around four fifths of them singletons. Material: PBMCs. The receptors derive from a man younger than 45 in good health and CMV-seronegative.

The gene calls are TRBV10-2 and TRBJ2-1; 8 positions agree with TRBD2. Germline V gene data show CDR1 as WSHSY and CDR2 as SAAADI. After removal of 6 bases from V and 14 bases from J, the junction contained 18 bases not matched to a gene. The CDR3 spans 15 residues. CDR3 DNA sequence: TGCGCCAGCAGCGGACTAGCCGAAGACTATTTCATCGAGTTCTTC. Its protein is CASSGLAEDYFIEFF.

J is TRBJ2-3 and V is TRBV27, with TRBD2 matching over 9 bases. Per the germline V gene, CDR1 is MNHEY and CDR2 is SMNVEV (reference sequence). J gave up 5 bases and V 5 bases, and 20 bases lay outside the gene matches. The CDR3 sequence is 19 residues long. CDR3 in DNA: TGTGCCAGCAGTACCCCAGGGTTTGCGGGAGGGCTGGTTTTAGATACGCAGTATTTT. Translating gives CASSTPGFAGGLVLDTQYF.

The V and J genes are TRBV5-1 and TRBJ1-1; 9 bases are shared with TRBD1. Germline V gene sequence: CDR1 SGHRS, CDR2 YFSETQ. The CDR3 contains 17 residues. V was pared by 4 bases and J by 1 base, with 11 bases of the junction left unmatched. Here the CDR3 reads CASSEQGAKIENTEAFF. CDR3 sequence (DNA): TGCGCCAGCAGCGAACAGGGGGCTAAAATTGAGAACACTGAAGCTTTCTTT.

This clone was seen just once. This rearrangement joins TRBV27 to TRBJ2-3; perhaps TRBD1 as D (5 bases). Per the germline V gene, CDR1 is MNHEY and CDR2 is SMNVEV (reference sequence). V lost 2 bases to trimming and J lost 6 bases, with 12 bases between them. The CDR3 runs to 14 residues. CDR3 sequence reads: CASSLQGQGDTQYF. The CDR3 DNA is TGTGCCAGCAGTTTACAGGGTCAAGGGGATACGCAGTATTTT.

The genes are TRBV4-1 and TRBJ2-3, with D possibly being TRBD1 (5 bases). The CDR3 runs 15 residues. The V and J ends lost 0 bases and 1 base respectively, with 8 bases between them. Germline V gives CDR1 MGHRA, CDR2 YSYEKL. CDR3 region: CASSQEGLGTDTQYF. CDR3 coding DNA: TGCGCCAGCAGCCAAGAGGGGCTCGGCACAGATACGCAGTATTTT.

This clone came up a few times. The chain carries TRBV5-1 and TRBJ1-5, with no clear D. Germline V CDR1 and CDR2: SGHRS, YFSETQ. V shed 0 bases and J shed 3 bases, with 10 bases lying between them. CDR3 length: 15 residues. In DNA form, the CDR3 reads TGCGCCAGCAGCTTGGGAGGGAGGGTCAATCAGCCCCAGCATTTT. Protein: CASSLGGRVNQPQHF.

The chain carries TRBV15 and TRBJ2-1, with TRBD2 matching over 8 bases. From germline, CDR1 is LNHNV and CDR2 YYDKDF (reference sequence). The CDR3 has 17 residues. With V trimmed by 0 bases and J by 7 bases, 11 bases remained unmatched. The CDR3 bases are TGTGCCACCAGCAGAGATTGGCGAGCGGGAGCGGGGAATGAGCAGTTCTTC. Its translation: CATSRDWRAGAGNEQFF.

The chain combines TRBV7-9 with TRBJ2-5; TRBD2 agrees at 11 bases. TRBJ2-7 matches the DNA end more closely, so the J call is doubtful. The CDR3 has 14 residues. Germline V CDR1 and CDR2: SEHNR, FQNEAQ (reference sequence). For the CDR3, the DNA is TGTGCCAGCAGCTTCACTAGCGGGAGAGACGAGCAGTACTTC. This codes for CASSFTSGRDEQYF.

V usage is TRBV18 and J usage is TRBJ2-7; possible D gene TRBD2, 6 bases. Germline CDR1 is KGHSH and CDR2 is LQKENI. This CDR3 spans 17 amino acids. The ends were cut back, 0 bases at V and 5 bases at J, with 20 bases in the middle. The CDR3 DNA is TGTGCCAGCTCACCACCTGCCGAACTAGCTCCCACAAACGAGCAGTACTTC. Protein: CASSPPAELAPTNEQYF.

This clone was counted only a few times. The chain uses TRBV11-2 and TRBJ2-7; TRBD1 matches at 7 bases. CDR1 is SGHAT, CDR2 FQNNGV, per germline. V trimming: 3 bases; J trimming: 1 base; junction bases outside the gene matches: 3. The CDR3 runs to 14 residues. CDR3 protein: CASSFGTASYEQYF. CDR3 DNA sequence: TGTGCCAGCAGCTTCGGGACAGCGTCCTACGAGCAGTACTTC.

The chain recombines TRBV28 with TRBJ2-7; 11 nucleotides agree with TRBD2. V dropped 5 bases and J dropped 2; count of bases not matched to a gene: 8. The CDR3 contains 16 residues. From germline, CDR1 is MDHEN and CDR2 SYDVKM. In nucleotides, the CDR3 is TGTGCCAGCAGTCACCCGACTAGCGGGACCCCCTACGAGCAGTACTTC. It encodes CASSHPTSGTPYEQYF.

The chain uses TRBV18 and TRBJ1-4, with a tentative D call TRBD1 (5 bases). V lost 0 bases and J lost 4, with 9 bases in between. The CDR3 totals 15 residues. Germline V gene data show CDR1 as KGHSH and CDR2 as LQKENI. Written as DNA, the CDR3 is TGTGCCAGCTCACCACCTAATAGGGGTAATGAAAAACTGTTTTTT. This translates into CASSPPNRGNEKLFF.

The rearrangement joins TRBV20-1 to TRBJ1-4, with 7 bases aligning to TRBD1. Germline CDR1 DFQATT, CDR2 SNEGSKA (reference sequence). This CDR3 is built from 11 residues. The CDR3 here is CLGQYNEKLFF. The CDR3, as DNA: TGCCTGGGACAGTATAATGAAAAACTGTTTTTT.

The V call is TRBV27, the J call TRBJ2-7; D is perhaps TRBD1 (5 bases). V lost 2 bases and J lost 3, with 11 bases in between. The V gene's germline CDR1 is MNHEY and CDR2 SMNVEV (reference sequence). The CDR3 sequence is 14 residues long. CDR3 nucleotides: TGTGCCAGCAGTTTAGGGCAGGGCTTCTACGAGCAGTACTTC. Translation gives CASSLGQGFYEQYF.

Written as DNA, the CDR3 is TGTGCCAGTAGTATTCCCAGGGGTGGTCACACCGGGGAGCTGTTTTTT. Translation: CASSIPRGGHTGELFF. The chain employs TRBV19 and TRBJ2-2; TRBD1 is a possible D gene (6 bases). The germline V gene encodes CDR1 LNHDA and CDR2 SQIVND (reference sequence). Trimming removed 3 bases at V and 3 bases at J, with 14 bases between. There are 16 residues in the CDR3.